Below, one T cell receptor (beta chain) is given with its context. Antigen unknown. The timepoints at which blood was sampled were baseline, cycle 4 day 1, and cycle 7 day 1. The CDR3 loop spans 13 amino acids. The germline V and J ends were trimmed by 9 bases and 7 bases, with 16 bases remaining between them. Germline values: CDR1 LNHDA, CDR2 SQIVND (reference sequence). This specimen belongs to a study of OX40 agonist ivuxolimab in advanced cancers. In the study overall: As their treatment, patients were administered ivuxolimab, an agonistic anti-OX40 (CD134) antibody. Head and neck, renal cell, melanoma or hepatocellular carcinoma were the cancers that dose-escalation patients had.

Study results and caveats: At 0.1 to 3.0 mg/kg and by week 6, clonal expansion occurred in CD4+ and CD8+ blood T cells.

Some clones are missing from TCRdb's copy, which holds only in-frame ones; the method was immunoSEQ multiplex PCR. The sample shows 35,000 to 45,000 clones, approximately 80% of them seen only once. This clonotype originated in an adult with an advanced solid tumor such as melanoma, head and neck, liver or kidney cancer. The chain carries TRBV19 and TRBJ2-1; tentative D call: TRBD2 (5 bases). The sequenced sample was CD4+ or CD8+ T cells sorted from blood, obtained in a trial of the OX40 agonist ivuxolimab. The CDR3 bases are TGTGCCAGCTCCCGGGATCCGCGGAATGAGCAGTTCTTC. Translated: CASSRDPRNEQFF.